The source of this T cell receptor beta chain is a study of T cells after yellow fever vaccination. The study's findings and limits: Booster samples showed a return of most primary-vaccination clones (around 96% CD4, approximately 90% CD8). Contamination by abundant bulk-population clonotypes could be present in FACS-sorted repertoires. There was a small share of clonotypes that showed up in both the CD4 and CD8 compartments. On re-exposure, the response was weaker but peaked faster, at day 5 versus 15.

This clonotype was counted many times. The antigen is not known. The ends lost 5 bases at V and 5 bases at J; junction bases unmatched: 3. The CDR3 is 14 amino acids. Per germline, CDR1 MNHNY and CDR2 SVGAGI (reference sequence). TCRdb re-analysed the 5' RACE reads in MiXCR, keeping a single row per CDR3 protein. The sample has some 350,000 distinct CDR3 sequences; 4.1% are singletons. This sequence joins TRBV6-6 and TRBJ1-4; 9 bases agree with TRBD1. This TCR derives from a young man who received the YFV17D yellow fever vaccine. Sequenced material: PBMCs, taken 5 days after the yellow fever booster vaccination. CDR3 loop: CASSIGQGNEKLFF. CDR3 nucleotide sequence: TGTGCCAGCAGTATCGGACAGGGGAATGAAAAACTGTTTTTT.